This T cell receptor (beta chain) was obtained from a study of blood T cell repertoires in COVID-19. Germline CDR1 LNHDA, CDR2 SQIVND (reference sequence). Trimming removed 4 bases from V and 3 bases from J; junction bases left unmatched: 5. The CDR3 is 16 amino acids. Sequencing used immunoSEQ multiplex PCR; TCRdb keeps in-frame clones, though not all of them. The table includes 170,000 or so clones, over 75% detected once. In this sample, this clone turned up once. Material: PBMCs or T cells enriched from blood (not recorded which). The sequence was obtained from a woman between 45 and 60 years old who had recovered from COVID-19. V usage is TRBV19 and J usage is TRBJ2-3; 12 bases are shared with TRBD2. The CDR3 coding sequence is TGTGCCAGTAGTACATCACTAGCGGGGGGAACAGATACGCAGTATTTT. It yields the protein CASSTSLAGGTDTQYF.